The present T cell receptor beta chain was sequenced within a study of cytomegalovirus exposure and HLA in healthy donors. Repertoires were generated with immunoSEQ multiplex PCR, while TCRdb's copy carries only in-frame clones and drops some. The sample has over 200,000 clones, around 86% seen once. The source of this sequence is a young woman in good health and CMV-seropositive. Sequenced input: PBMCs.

This CDR3 reads CASSLTINEFSGNTIYF. The CDR3, as DNA: TGTGCCAGCAGTTTAACCATCAACGAGTTCTCTGGAAACACCATATATTTT. V usage is TRBV28 and J usage is TRBJ1-3; D unclear. Germline loops: CDR1 MDHEN, CDR2 SYDVKM. Trimming cost V 2 bases and J 0 bases, with 14 bases left between them. This CDR3 contains 17 residues.